The rows below give T cell receptor beta chains drawn from one sample of a study of OX40 agonist ivuxolimab in advanced cancers. Measured with immunoSEQ multiplex PCR; TCRdb has only the in-frame clones, and not every one. This sample has 40,000 to 55,000 clones, with approximately 92% found just once. The specimen was CD4+ or CD8+ T cells sorted from blood, collected in a trial of the OX40 agonist ivuxolimab. These receptors were collected from an adult with an advanced solid tumor such as melanoma, head and neck, liver or kidney cancer. The CDR3 runs from the conserved cysteine through the conserved F or W. D genes are given only for firm matches. Not every row has a clone size; where given, it reads once, few, many or a size class.

j_gene: TRBJ2-7; abundance: once; v_gene: TRBV4-3; d_gene: NA; CDR3aa: CASSQDKAQLSYEQYF; CDR3nt: TGCGCCAGCAGCCAAGATAAGGCCCAGCTCTCCTACGAGCAGTACTTC
j_gene: TRBJ2-3; abundance: NA; v_gene: TRBV9; d_gene: NA; CDR3aa: CASSVSADTQYF; CDR3nt: TGTGCCAGCAGCGTTAGCGCCGATACGCAGTATTTT
j_gene: TRBJ2-1; abundance: once; v_gene: TRBV29-1; d_gene: NA; CDR3aa: CSVVGRPTGEQFF; CDR3nt: TGCAGCGTTGTAGGGCGGCCTACGGGGGAGCAGTTCTTC
j_gene: TRBJ1-1; abundance: NA; v_gene: TRBV2; d_gene: NA; CDR3aa: CASSLNTEAFF; CDR3nt: TGTGCCAGCAGTCTGAACACTGAAGCTTTCTTT
j_gene: TRBJ2-7; abundance: once; v_gene: TRBV4-3; d_gene: TRBD2; CDR3aa: CASSQDLAGETNEQYF; CDR3nt: TGCGCCAGCAGCCAAGATCTAGCGGGAGAAACCAACGAGCAGTACTTC
j_gene: TRBJ1-6; abundance: NA; v_gene: TRBV7-9; d_gene: NA; CDR3aa: CAATANSPLHF; CDR3nt: TGTGCCGCGACAGCTAATTCACCCCTCCACTTT
j_gene: TRBJ2-2; abundance: NA; v_gene: TRBV27; d_gene: NA; CDR3aa: CASSPTGPNTGELFF; CDR3nt: TGTGCCAGCAGCCCCACCGGGCCAAACACCGGGGAGCTGTTTTTT
j_gene: TRBJ2-7; abundance: NA; v_gene: TRBV5-1; d_gene: TRBD2; CDR3aa: CASSSGLAGVGSYEQYF; CDR3nt: TGCGCCAGCAGCTCGGGACTAGCGGGAGTAGGCTCCTACGAGCAGTACTTC
j_gene: TRBJ2-1; abundance: NA; v_gene: TRBV4-1; d_gene: NA; CDR3aa: CASSRVYNEQFF; CDR3nt: TGCGCCAGCAGCAGGGTGTACAATGAGCAGTTCTTC
j_gene: TRBJ2-3; abundance: NA; v_gene: TRBV7-6; d_gene: TRBD2; CDR3aa: CASSPTRTSGYTQYF; CDR3nt: TGTGCCAGCAGCCCGACTCGGACTAGCGGCTATACGCAGTATTTT
j_gene: TRBJ2-1; abundance: few; v_gene: TRBV5-8; d_gene: TRBD1; CDR3aa: CASSLGTGTGAYNEQFF; CDR3nt: TGTGCCAGCAGCTTGGGGACCGGGACAGGGGCCTACAATGAGCAGTTCTTC